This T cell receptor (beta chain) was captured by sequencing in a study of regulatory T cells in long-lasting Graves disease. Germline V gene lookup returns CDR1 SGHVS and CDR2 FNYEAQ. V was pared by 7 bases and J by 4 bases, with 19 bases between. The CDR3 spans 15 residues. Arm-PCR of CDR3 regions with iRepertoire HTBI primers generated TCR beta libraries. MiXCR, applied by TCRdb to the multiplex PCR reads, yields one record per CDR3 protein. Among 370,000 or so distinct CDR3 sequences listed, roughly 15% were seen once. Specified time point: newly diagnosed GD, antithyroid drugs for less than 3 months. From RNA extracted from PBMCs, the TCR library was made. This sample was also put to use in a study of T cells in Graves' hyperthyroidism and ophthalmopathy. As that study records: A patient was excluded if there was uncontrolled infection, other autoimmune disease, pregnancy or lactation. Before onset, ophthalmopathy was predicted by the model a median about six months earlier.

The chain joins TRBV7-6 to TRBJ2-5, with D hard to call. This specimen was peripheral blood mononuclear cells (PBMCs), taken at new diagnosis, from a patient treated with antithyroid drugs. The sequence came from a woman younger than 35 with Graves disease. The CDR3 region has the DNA TGTGCCAGCACCCCAAGAACCCCAGGTGGAGAGACCCAGTACTTC. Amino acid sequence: CASTPRTPGGETQYF. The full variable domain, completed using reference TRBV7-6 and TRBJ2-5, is GAGVSQSPRYKVTKRGQDVALRCDPISGHVSLYWYRQALGQGPEFLTYFNYEAQQDKSGLPNDRFSAERPEGSISTLTIQRTEQRDSAMYRCASTPRTPGGETQYFGPGTRLLVL.